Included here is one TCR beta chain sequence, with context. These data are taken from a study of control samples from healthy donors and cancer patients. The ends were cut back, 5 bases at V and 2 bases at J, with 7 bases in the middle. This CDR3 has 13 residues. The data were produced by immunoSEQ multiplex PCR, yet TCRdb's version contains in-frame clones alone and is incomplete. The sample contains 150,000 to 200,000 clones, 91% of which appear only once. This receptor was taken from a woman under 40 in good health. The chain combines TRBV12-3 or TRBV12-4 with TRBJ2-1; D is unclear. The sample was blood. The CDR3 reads CASSPRAYNEQFF. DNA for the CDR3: TGTGCCAGCAGTCCCCGGGCCTACAATGAGCAGTTCTTC.